This TCR beta chain was sequenced during a study of spatial heterogeneity in lung cancer (dated by TCRdb to the late 2010s). Looking at the study overall: The donors were around 69 patients from the lung TRACERx cohort who had early-stage, untreated non-small cell lung cancer. Follow-up PBMC samples were sequenced whenever available, with the median time to follow-up being approximately 2 years after resection. Beta-chain transcripts were consistently detected in greater numbers than alpha-chain transcripts, which likely reflects a higher abundance of beta-chain transcripts. In the raw uncorrected reads, each unique combination of TCR and UMI appeared more than ten times on average. TCR alpha and beta repertoires were quantitatively compared across multiple tumor regions, matched nontumor lung and blood in non-small cell lung cancer. Nonsynonymous mutation counts, determined by whole-exome sequencing of tumor tissue, were related to TCR repertoire features. Both alpha and beta chains were TCR-sequenced in samples taken at surgery, namely 220 tumor regions, fewer than 85 matched nontumor lung samples and 56 PBMC samples.

Libraries were built with 5' RACE. TCRdb records NextSeq 500 as the sequencer. The TCR library protocol attached a unique molecular identifier to each TCR cDNA molecule to allow correction of PCR and sequencing errors. The original methods were these. Decombinator tools were used for TCR identification, UMI-based error correction and CDR3 extraction. TCRs above a frequency of 2 per 1,000, corresponding to the top 1% of the tumor frequency distribution, were defined as expanded. Renyi diversity was computed with the R vegan package after each repertoire had been subsampled 100 times to 5,000 TCRs. To build CDR3 similarity networks, amino acid triplet string-kernel similarity was used, and CDR3s were connected when their pairwise similarity was above 0.82. Starting from the raw public reads, TCRdb applied fastp trimming at Q25, assembled clones with MiXCR and retained in-frame beta chains. Rows with one shared CDR3 protein collapse into an entry with the most common genes and DNA. The authors' filters were not applied to this entry. The sample table records roughly 29,000 distinct CDR3 sequences; 5% to 6% of these occur just once. The top ten constitute roughly a quarter of the sample.

This clonotype was observed many times. Its antigen is currently not known. No base quality values were provided; no much bigger clone lies one nucleotide off. Read against the paper, the sample's time point label means: blood at routine non-recurrence follow-up after resection. Whole RNA extracted from tumor and nontumor lung tissue, or from cryopreserved PBMC samples, was used for TCR sequencing without cell sorting. A patient was chosen for TCR sequencing only when enough RNA was available from at least two tumor regions. V and J are truncated by 6 bases and 2 bases respectively, leaving an intervening sequence of 20 bases. From cysteine to phenylalanine, the CDR3 is 17 amino acids long. The read is trimmed to its CDR3 DNA, 51 bases read in frame from base 1. The CDR1 and CDR2 encoded by the germline V gene are MNHEY and SVGEGT. Summary of the overall study and its limitations: Comparisons of baseline and follow-up blood repertoires included only around 15 patients. Additional single-cell paired TCR alpha and beta sequencing was considered necessary to confirm, at a functional level, the hypothesis that regional TCRs recognize regional mutations. Ubiquitous expanded tumor TCRs showed up in blood more often at tumor resection than at routine follow-up.

The chain is encoded by TRBV6-2 or TRBV6-3 joined to TRBJ2-1, and TRBD1 may be the D gene, going by 6 matching bases. This receptor was obtained from a female donor with early-stage non-small cell lung cancer. The sequencing used PBMCs, collected at follow-up. In nucleotides, the sequence is TGTGCCAGCAGAGAACTAAGTGGGGGACAAACCTACAATGAGCAGTTCTTC. Its protein reads: CASRELSGGQTYNEQFF.